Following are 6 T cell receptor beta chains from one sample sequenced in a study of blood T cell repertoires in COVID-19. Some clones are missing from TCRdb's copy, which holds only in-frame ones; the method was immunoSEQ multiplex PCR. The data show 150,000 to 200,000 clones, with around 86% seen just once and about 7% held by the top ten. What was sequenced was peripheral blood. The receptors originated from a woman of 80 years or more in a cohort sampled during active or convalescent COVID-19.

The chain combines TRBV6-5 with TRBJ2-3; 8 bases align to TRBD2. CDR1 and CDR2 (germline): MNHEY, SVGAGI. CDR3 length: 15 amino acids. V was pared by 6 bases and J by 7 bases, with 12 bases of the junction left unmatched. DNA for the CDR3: TGTGCCAGCAGCCGGGGGGGACTAGAGGGAAATACGCAGTATTTT. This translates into CASSRGGLEGNTQYF.

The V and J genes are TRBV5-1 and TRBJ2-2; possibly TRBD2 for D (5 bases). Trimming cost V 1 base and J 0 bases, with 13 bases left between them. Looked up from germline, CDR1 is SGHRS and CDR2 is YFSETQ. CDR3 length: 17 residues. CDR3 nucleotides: TGCGCCAGCAGCTTGTGGGGTGGGAGAGCGAACACCGGGGAGCTGTTTTTT. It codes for CASSLWGGRANTGELFF.

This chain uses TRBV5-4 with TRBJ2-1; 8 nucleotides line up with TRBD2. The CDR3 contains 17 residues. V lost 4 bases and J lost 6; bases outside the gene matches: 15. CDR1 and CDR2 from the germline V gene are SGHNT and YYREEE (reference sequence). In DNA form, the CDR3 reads TGTGCCAGCAGCCGGCAGGTTAGCGGGATAGGGGCCAATGAGCAGTTCTTC. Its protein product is CASSRQVSGIGANEQFF.

The CDR3 protein is CASSHADRRSNYGYTF. The DNA of the CDR3 is TGTGCCAGCAGCCACGCAGACAGGAGGTCCAACTATGGCTACACCTTC. The chain uses TRBV3-1 (or the pseudogene TRBV3-2) and TRBJ1-2; TRBD1 is a possible D gene (6 bases). Trimming removed 3 bases at V and 2 bases at J, with 16 bases between. The germline gives CDR1 LGHDT, CDR2 YNNKEL (reference sequence). The CDR3 totals 16 residues.

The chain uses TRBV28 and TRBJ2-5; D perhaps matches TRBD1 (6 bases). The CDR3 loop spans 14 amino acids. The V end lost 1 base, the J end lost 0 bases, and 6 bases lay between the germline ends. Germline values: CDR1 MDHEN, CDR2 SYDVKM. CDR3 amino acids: CASSLYRDQETQYF. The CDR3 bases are TGTGCCAGCAGTTTATACAGGGACCAAGAGACCCAGTACTTC.

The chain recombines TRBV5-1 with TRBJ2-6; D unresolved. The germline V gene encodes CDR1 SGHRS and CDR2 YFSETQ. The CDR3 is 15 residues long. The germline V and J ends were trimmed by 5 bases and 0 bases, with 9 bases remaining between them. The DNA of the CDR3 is TGCGCCAGCAGTTATAGGAGCTCTGGGGCCAACGTCCTGACTTTC. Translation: CASSYRSSGANVLTF.